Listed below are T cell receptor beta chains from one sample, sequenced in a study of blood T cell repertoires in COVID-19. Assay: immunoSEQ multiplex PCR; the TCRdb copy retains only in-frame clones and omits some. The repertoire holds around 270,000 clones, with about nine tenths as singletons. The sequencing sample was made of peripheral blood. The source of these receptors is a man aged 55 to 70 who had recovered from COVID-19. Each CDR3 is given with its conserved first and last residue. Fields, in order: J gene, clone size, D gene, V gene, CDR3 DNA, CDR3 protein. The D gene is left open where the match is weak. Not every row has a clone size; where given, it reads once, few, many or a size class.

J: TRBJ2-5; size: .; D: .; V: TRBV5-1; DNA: TGCGCCAGCAGCTTGGGGCAGAACCAAGAGACCCAGTACTTC; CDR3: CASSLGQNQETQYF
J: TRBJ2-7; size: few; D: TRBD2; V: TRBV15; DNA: TGTGCCACCAGCAGATCCACTAGCGGACCCTCCTACGAGCAGTACTTC; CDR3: CATSRSTSGPSYEQYF
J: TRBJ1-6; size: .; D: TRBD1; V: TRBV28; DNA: TGTGCCAGCAGACCCACAGGGGGCGAACTAGTCGGTAATTCACCCCTCCACTTT; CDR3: CASRPTGGELVGNSPLHF
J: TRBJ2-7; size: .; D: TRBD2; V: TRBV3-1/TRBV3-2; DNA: TGTGCCAGCAGCCATTCGGGAGGGGGGGCACACGAGCAGTACTTC; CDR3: CASSHSGGGAHEQYF
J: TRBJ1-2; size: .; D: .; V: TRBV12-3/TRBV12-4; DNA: TGTGCCAGCAGTCGGTTAGAGAACTATGGCTACACCTTC; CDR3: CASSRLENYGYTF
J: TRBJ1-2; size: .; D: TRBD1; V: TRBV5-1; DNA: TGCGCCAGCAGCTTGGGGACAGGGGGAGGCTACACCTTC; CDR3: CASSLGTGGGYTF
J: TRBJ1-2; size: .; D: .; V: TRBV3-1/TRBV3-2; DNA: TGTGCCAGCAGCCAAGAAATAGGGAGTAACTATGGCTACACCTTC; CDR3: CASSQEIGSNYGYTF
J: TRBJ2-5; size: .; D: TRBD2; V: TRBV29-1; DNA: TGCAGCGTTGGGCTAGCGGGGGGAAAAGAGACCCAGTACTTC; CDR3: CSVGLAGGKETQYF
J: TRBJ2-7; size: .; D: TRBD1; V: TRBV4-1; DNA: TGCGCCAGCAGCCAAGAGTTTACAGGGGAAGAGCAGTACTTC; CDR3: CASSQEFTGEEQYF
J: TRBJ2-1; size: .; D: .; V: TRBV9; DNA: TGTGCCAGCAGCCCCGGGAACAGCCAGTACAATGAGCAGTTCTTC; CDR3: CASSPGNSQYNEQFF
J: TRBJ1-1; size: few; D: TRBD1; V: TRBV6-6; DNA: TGTGCCAGCAGTTGGACAGGGGGAATGAACACTGAAGCTTTCTTT; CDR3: CASSWTGGMNTEAFF
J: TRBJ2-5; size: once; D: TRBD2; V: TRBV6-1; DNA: TGTGCCAGCAGTGAACGGACTAGCGGGGGGCGTTACCAAGAGACCCAGTACTTC; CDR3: CASSERTSGGRYQETQYF
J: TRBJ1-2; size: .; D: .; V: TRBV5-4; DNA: TGTGCCAGCAGCCAAGAGAGACAGACCCTCTATGGCTACACCTTC; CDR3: CASSQERQTLYGYTF
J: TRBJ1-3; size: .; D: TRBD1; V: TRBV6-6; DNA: TGTGCCAGCAGTTCCACCGGGACAGGGATTGGAAACACCATATATTTT; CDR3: CASSSTGTGIGNTIYF